These T cell receptor beta chains were read from a single sample in a study of post-analysis software for immune sequencing data. TCRdb re-called the PCR reads with MiXCR, one entry per CDR3 protein. The data contain 600,000 to 750,000 distinct CDR3 sequences, approximately 60% of them singletons. Sequencing was done on a sample of blood. Receptors originate from a girl aged 2-10 years with multiple sclerosis. Each CDR3 is given with its conserved first and last residue. The order of the fields is clone size, D gene, J gene, V gene, CDR3 protein, CDR3 DNA. D genes are given only for firm matches. Clone size is not always given. Where it is, it says once, few, many or a class for expanded clones.

clone size: .
D gene: .
J gene: TRBJ2-5
V gene: TRBV7-6
CDR3 protein: CASSLQELETQYF
CDR3 DNA: TGTGCCAGCAGTCTCCAGGAGTTGGAGACCCAGTACTTC

clone size: few
D gene: TRBD2
J gene: TRBJ2-1
V gene: TRBV29-1
CDR3 protein: CSVWTSGRYNEQFF
CDR3 DNA: TGCAGCGTTTGGACTAGCGGACGCTACAATGAGCAGTTCTTC

clone size: .
D gene: .
J gene: TRBJ1-1
V gene: TRBV20-1
CDR3 protein: CSARDWPGSTFF
CDR3 DNA: TGCAGTGCTAGAGATTGGCCAGGGAGTACTTTCTTT

clone size: .
D gene: .
J gene: TRBJ2-1
V gene: TRBV6-2/TRBV6-3
CDR3 protein: CANSPGGTNEQFF
CDR3 DNA: TGTGCCAACAGTCCTGGGGGGACCAATGAGCAGTTCTTC

clone size: .
D gene: .
J gene: TRBJ2-7
V gene: TRBV6-1
CDR3 protein: CASSEARVSYEQYF
CDR3 DNA: TGTGCCAGCAGTGAGGCTAGGGTTTCCTACGAGCAGTACTTC

clone size: .
D gene: .
J gene: TRBJ2-1
V gene: TRBV6-2/TRBV6-3
CDR3 protein: CASSYSGPEARGEQFF
CDR3 DNA: TGTGCCAGCAGTTACTCGGGGCCAGAAGCTAGAGGGGAGCAGTTCTTC

clone size: .
D gene: .
J gene: TRBJ1-2
V gene: TRBV10-3
CDR3 protein: CAISLDGDYGYTF
CDR3 DNA: TGTGCCATCAGTCTAGACGGAGACTATGGCTACACCTTC

clone size: .
D gene: TRBD1
J gene: TRBJ1-1
V gene: TRBV5-1
CDR3 protein: CASSPDPDRGTEAFF
CDR3 DNA: TGCGCCAGCAGCCCCGACCCTGACAGGGGAACTGAAGCTTTCTTT

clone size: .
D gene: .
J gene: TRBJ2-5
V gene: TRBV20-1
CDR3 protein: CSAFARFQETQYF
CDR3 DNA: TGCAGTGCTTTCGCCCGGTTTCAAGAGACCCAGTACTTC

clone size: few
D gene: TRBD1
J gene: TRBJ1-5
V gene: TRBV12-3/TRBV12-4
CDR3 protein: CASMLGTGDQPQHF
CDR3 DNA: TGTGCCAGCATGCTGGGGACAGGGGACCAGCCCCAGCATTTT

clone size: .
D gene: .
J gene: TRBJ2-1
V gene: TRBV14
CDR3 protein: CASSQGSDIAYNEQFF
CDR3 DNA: TGTGCCAGCAGCCAAGGATCGGACATAGCCTACAATGAGCAGTTCTTC

clone size: few
D gene: TRBD1
J gene: TRBJ2-1
V gene: TRBV29-1
CDR3 protein: CSVEGARGRGDEQFF
CDR3 DNA: TGCAGCGTTGAAGGGGCCAGGGGGAGAGGCGATGAGCAGTTCTTC

clone size: .
D gene: .
J gene: TRBJ1-4
V gene: TRBV7-2
CDR3 protein: CASSLDLGYSEKLFF
CDR3 DNA: TGTGCCAGCAGCTTAGATTTGGGGTATAGTGAAAAACTGTTTTTT

clone size: .
D gene: .
J gene: TRBJ1-1
V gene: TRBV6-5
CDR3 protein: CASRVATNTEAFF
CDR3 DNA: TGTGCCAGCAGAGTAGCTACGAACACTGAAGCTTTCTTT

clone size: .
D gene: .
J gene: TRBJ2-1
V gene: TRBV4-1
CDR3 protein: CASSQHSEGSYNEQFF
CDR3 DNA: TGCGCCAGCAGCCAGCATAGCGAAGGCTCCTACAATGAGCAGTTCTTC

clone size: .
D gene: .
J gene: TRBJ2-4
V gene: TRBV5-6
CDR3 protein: CASSFRVLAKNIQYF
CDR3 DNA: TGTGCCAGCAGCTTTCGGGTCCTAGCCAAAAACATTCAGTACTTC

clone size: few
D gene: .
J gene: TRBJ2-1
V gene: TRBV20-1
CDR3 protein: CSARGDSYNEQFF
CDR3 DNA: TGCAGTGCTAGGGGGGACTCCTACAATGAGCAGTTCTTC

clone size: .
D gene: .
J gene: TRBJ1-4
V gene: TRBV12-3/TRBV12-4
CDR3 protein: CASSTVNTNEKLFF
CDR3 DNA: TGTGCCAGCAGCACCGTTAATACTAATGAAAAACTGTTTTTT

clone size: .
D gene: .
J gene: TRBJ1-2
V gene: TRBV6-1
CDR3 protein: CASSEAPGNYGYTF
CDR3 DNA: TGTGCCAGCAGTGAAGCCCCAGGGAACTATGGCTACACCTTC

clone size: .
D gene: .
J gene: TRBJ2-3
V gene: TRBV7-9
CDR3 protein: CASSRHNGIPDTQYF
CDR3 DNA: TGTGCCAGCAGCCGTCATAACGGGATACCAGATACGCAGTATTTT

clone size: .
D gene: TRBD1
J gene: TRBJ1-5
V gene: TRBV5-5
CDR3 protein: CASSLEGTGGGNQPQHF
CDR3 DNA: TGTGCCAGCAGCTTGGAAGGGACAGGGGGCGGGAATCAGCCCCAGCATTTT